This TCR beta chain was retrieved from a study of technical replicates of blood from several donors. Germline V gene data show CDR1 as SGHRS and CDR2 as YFSETQ. V shed 7 bases, J shed 3 bases, and the junction held 12 bases outside the gene matches. The CDR3 has 16 amino acids. Using immunoSEQ multiplex PCR, the repertoire was profiled, and TCRdb retains in-frame clones only, with some absent. The data show approximately 70,000 clones, 85% to 95% seen once. The source material was T cells isolated from PBMCs. J is TRBJ2-3 and V is TRBV5-1; 9 bases map to TRBD2. The sequence was collected from a human donor in good health. CDR3 in amino acids: CASDLRGGRGTDTQYF. For the CDR3, the DNA is TGCGCCAGCGACCTTCGTGGCGGGAGGGGTACAGATACGCAGTATTTT.